Shown below are 4 T cell receptor beta chains from a single sample sequenced in a study of monozygotic twins with inflammatory bowel disease. TCRdb reprocessed the 5' RACE reads; each CDR3 protein has one entry and no DNA is given. The ten most abundant clones cover over 2% of a sample with 330,000 or so distinct CDR3 sequences. Material: blood. The origin of the receptors is a human donor with ulcerative colitis or Crohn's disease, or a healthy co-twin of an affected twin (not recorded which).

V gene TRBV5-1 combines with J gene TRBJ1-1; TCRdb calls TRBD1, which cannot be checked without DNA. Germline V CDR1 and CDR2: SGHRS, YFSETQ. This CDR3 is 13 amino acids long. CDR3: CASSLVPGAEAFF.

The chain couples TRBV19 to TRBJ2-1. The V gene's germline CDR1 is LNHDA and CDR2 SQIVND (reference sequence). The CDR3 contains 15 residues. The chain's CDR3 is CASSMEVILYNEQFF.

The V and J genes are TRBV6-6 and TRBJ2-7; TCRdb designates TRBD1, a call that cannot be tested without DNA. Germline assignment: CDR1 MNHNY and CDR2 SVGAGI (reference sequence). The CDR3 extends over 12 amino acids. CDR3 loop: CATGTGDAEQYF.

This chain joins TRBV18 and TRBJ1-1; the TCRdb D gene call, TRBD1, has no DNA to confirm it. This CDR3 is 15 amino acids long. CDR1 and CDR2 from the germline V gene are KGHSH and LQKENI. CDR3 protein: CASSPPGQQNTEAFF.